A single sample gave rise to the 27 T cell receptor beta chains below, sequenced in a study of shared clonotypes between healthy human individuals. The method was immunoSEQ multiplex PCR; TCRdb's version includes in-frame clones alone and lacks a portion of them. The repertoire consists of under 2,500,000 clones, with approximately 96% occurring once and the leading ten covering approximately 0.13%. The sequencing sample was made of naive CD4+ T cells sorted from blood. The subset: CD45RA+ positively selected. The source is a man between 18 and 35 years old in good health.

The rearrangement links TRBV18 to TRBJ1-1; 7 positions agree with TRBD1. Germline V CDR1 and CDR2: KGHSH, LQKENI. CDR3 size: 16 residues. Germline trimming cut 6 bases from V and 2 bases from J; bases unmatched to any gene: 12. This CDR3 reads CASSWGQSGLNTEAFF. In nucleotides, the CDR3 is TGTGCCAGCTCCTGGGGACAGTCAGGGCTTAACACTGAAGCTTTCTTT.

The chain links TRBV5-1 to TRBJ2-1; D not resolved. The CDR3 is 14 amino acids. Germline CDR1 SGHRS, CDR2 YFSETQ. Trimming left V 2 bases short and J 7 bases short, with 13 bases between. CDR3 sequence: CASSFESARNEQFF. CDR3 nucleotide sequence: TGCGCCAGCAGCTTCGAATCAGCGAGGAATGAGCAGTTCTTC.

V is TRBV5-4 and J is TRBJ2-7; the match to TRBD1 covers 11 bases. Unmatched junction bases numbered 5, after V lost 4 bases and J lost 2 bases. CDR3 length: 15 amino acids. The germline CDR1 and CDR2 sequences are SGHNT and YYREEE (reference sequence). CDR3 DNA: TGTGCCAGCAGCCAAGGGGGACAGGGGGCCTACGAGCAGTACTTC. Translation gives CASSQGGQGAYEQYF. Complete variable domain (other parts from reference TRBV5-4 and TRBJ2-7): ETGVTQSPTHLIKTRGQQVTLRCSSQSGHNTVSWYQQALGQGPQFIFQYYREEENGRGNFPPRFSGLQFPNYSSELNVNALELDDSALYLCASSQGGQGAYEQYFGPGTRLTVT.

The chain combines TRBV5-6 with TRBJ2-7; 11 bases are shared with TRBD1. V shed 4 bases and J 9 bases; nucleotides not matched to a gene: 6. The V gene's germline CDR1 is SGHDT and CDR2 YYEEEE. This CDR3 has 13 residues. CDR3 nucleotides: TGTGCCAGCAGCGTGGGACAGGGGGTAAGGCAGTACTTC. Translated: CASSVGQGVRQYF.

Note on this clone: Other DNA sequences in this specimen translate into the identical CDR3. The chain is built from TRBV5-1 and TRBJ2-6; D is ambiguous. Trimming removed 0 bases at V and 1 base at J, with 2 bases between. The germline CDR1 and CDR2 sequences are SGHRS and YFSETQ. The CDR3 covers 14 residues. The CDR3 reads CASSLGSGANVLTF. The DNA of the CDR3 is TGCGCCAGCAGCTTGGGGTCTGGGGCCAACGTCCTGACTTTC.

The chain has TRBV10-1 and TRBJ2-1; tentative D call: TRBD2 (6 bases). Germline loops: CDR1 WNHNN, CDR2 SYGVQD (reference sequence). The CDR3 sequence is 16 residues long. The V and J ends lost 0 bases and 2 bases respectively, with 11 bases between them. The CDR3 is CASSESVGRTYNEQFF. CDR3 DNA sequence: TGCGCCAGCAGTGAGTCGGTGGGGAGGACCTACAATGAGCAGTTCTTC.

This chain links TRBV6-1 with TRBJ2-1; D may correspond to TRBD1 or TRBD2 (5 bases each). V lost 7 bases, J lost 4 bases, and 17 bases lay in between. This CDR3 is 15 amino acids long. Germline V CDR1 and CDR2: MNHNS, SASEGT. CDR3: CASTGLAGSYNEQFF. In nucleotides, the CDR3 is TGTGCCAGCACGGGGCTTGCGGGCTCATACAATGAGCAGTTCTTC.

V gene TRBV25-1 combines with J gene TRBJ1-2, with TRBD1 as a possible D gene (6 bases). Trimming removed 4 bases at V and 4 bases at J, with 7 bases between. In germline, CDR1 is MGHDK, CDR2 SYGVNS. The CDR3 has 12 residues. Here the CDR3 DNA reads TGTGCCAGCAGTGGGACAGTCTATGGCTACACCTTC. The encoded protein is CASSGTVYGYTF.

The V call is TRBV6-5, the J call TRBJ1-5; no definite D call. The V end was cut by 0 bases, the J end by 2 bases, with 8 bases between. The CDR3 length is 15 residues. Germline CDR1 MNHEY, CDR2 SVGAGI. CDR3 bases: TGTGCCAGCAGTTACTCGATAGGCGGCAATCAGCCCCAGCATTTT. It translates to CASSYSIGGNQPQHF.

J is TRBJ2-4 and V is TRBV2; the match to TRBD1 covers 7 bases. CDR3 size: 14 residues. Losses at the gene ends were 10 bases for V and 3 bases for J; bases not matched to a gene: 9. The germline V gene has CDR1 SNHLY and CDR2 FYNNEI. CDR3 protein: CATTGTVLKNIQYF. CDR3 in DNA: TGTGCCACCACCGGGACAGTGCTCAAAAACATTCAGTACTTC.

This chain joins TRBV15 and TRBJ2-5; D may be TRBD1 (5 bases). The CDR3 is 13 amino acids. The germline CDR1 and CDR2 sequences are LNHNV and YYDKDF (reference sequence). The V end lost 0 bases, the J end lost 9 bases, and 11 bases lay between the germline ends. CDR3 sequence reads: CATSRDVDKAQYF. Written as DNA, the CDR3 is TGTGCCACCAGCAGAGATGTGGACAAGGCCCAGTACTTC.

CDR3 amino acids: CAWDLGLGTNEQFF. In DNA form, the CDR3 reads TGTGCCTGGGATTTAGGACTAGGGACCAATGAGCAGTTCTTC. J is TRBJ2-1 and V is TRBV30, with TRBD2 matching 7 bases. V gave up 5 bases and J gave up 6 bases; unmatched junction bases: 10. The CDR3 has 14 amino acids. Germline V lookup: CDR1 GTSNPN, CDR2 SVGIG (reference sequence).

The count of this clone is one. The V and J genes are TRBV6-6 and TRBJ1-3; 11 nucleotides align to TRBD1. The CDR3 sequence is 13 residues long. Trimming took 11 bases from V and 0 from J; bases not matched to a gene: 0. CDR1 is MNHNY, CDR2 SVGAGI, per germline (reference sequence). CDR3 nucleotide sequence: TGTGCCGGACAGGGGGCCTCTGGAAACACCATATATTTT. Residues: CAGQGASGNTIYF.

As for this clone: At the DNA level, this CDR3 is encoded by other sequences in the same sample as well. The genes are TRBV5-1 and TRBJ2-5, with a weak D call TRBD2 (6 bases). There are 16 residues in the CDR3. Trimming removed 0 bases at V and 5 bases at J, with 17 bases between. Germline V gene lookup returns CDR1 SGHRS and CDR2 YFSETQ. Here the CDR3 reads CASSLAPAGAGETQYF. The CDR3 nucleotides are TGCGCCAGCAGCTTGGCCCCAGCCGGGGCGGGGGAGACCCAGTACTTC.

A note on this clone: Germline and junction disagree at one end, which may indicate a read error. The chain uses TRBV4-3 and TRBJ2-7; D possibly matches TRBD1 or TRBD2 (5 bases each). The CDR3 runs 18 residues. Germline loops: CDR1 LGHNA, CDR2 YSLEER. CDR3 in amino acids: CASRQDSVGASSSYEQYF. In nucleotides, the CDR3 is TGCGCCAGCAGACAAGATAGCGTAGGGGCTTCAAGCTCCTACGAGCAGTACTTC.

The CDR3 here is CASSVSSGGEQYF. DNA for the CDR3: TGTGCCAGCAGCGTATCTTCGGGAGGAGAGCAGTACTTC. The genes are TRBV9 and TRBJ2-7; 7 nucleotides line up with TRBD2. Germline-derived CDR1 and CDR2 are SGDLS and YYNGEE. CDR3 length equals 13 residues. The ends lost 1 base at V and 7 bases at J; junction bases unmatched: 5. The whole variable domain, filled in from reference TRBV9 and TRBJ2-7, reads DSGVTQTPKHLITATGQRVTLRCSPRSGDLSVYWYQQSLDQGLQFLIQYYNGEERAKGNILERFSAQQFPDLHSELNLSSLELGDSALYFCASSVSSGGEQYFGPGTRLTVT.

This clone was counted a single time. The chain links TRBV30 to TRBJ1-1; unclear D gene. Germline V gene data show CDR1 as GTSNPN and CDR2 as SVGIG (reference sequence). The length of the CDR3 is 13 residues. The ends were cut back, 2 bases at V and 6 bases at J, with 13 bases in the middle. The CDR3 DNA reads TGTGCCTGGAGTCCTGAACTGAGCTCTGAAGCTTTCTTT. This translates into CAWSPELSSEAFF.

As concerns this clone: Other nucleotide sequences from this sample produce the same CDR3. V is TRBV6-5 and J is TRBJ2-3; TRBD1 aligns across 7 bases. This CDR3 contains 12 residues. Germline trimming cut 5 bases from V and 5 bases from J; bases unmatched to any gene: 1. CDR1 and CDR2 from the germline V gene are MNHEY and SVGAGI. The CDR3 is CASSRQGDTQYF. The CDR3 DNA reads TGTGCCAGCAGTCGACAGGGAGATACGCAGTATTTT.

About this clone: In the same sample, other DNA sequences code for this CDR3. The chain links TRBV18 to TRBJ2-7, with TRBD1 identical over 8 bases. The CDR3 covers 15 residues. Germline CDR1 reads KGHSH; CDR2 reads LQKENI. V lost 3 bases, J lost 3 bases, and 7 bases stayed unmatched. The CDR3 is CASSPGQGEVYEQYF. The CDR3, as DNA: TGTGCCAGCTCACCTGGACAGGGCGAGGTCTACGAGCAGTACTTC.

The chain couples TRBV7-9 to TRBJ2-3, with 7 nucleotides matching TRBD1. Trimming took 8 bases from V and 2 from J; bases not matched to a gene: 4. Germline V gene lookup returns CDR1 SEHNR and CDR2 FQNEAQ (reference sequence). The CDR3 consists of 13 residues. CDR3 sequence reads: CASDKGATDTQYF. The CDR3 coding sequence is TGTGCCAGCGATAAGGGGGCCACAGATACGCAGTATTTT.

The V gene is TRBV11-2, the J gene TRBJ2-5, with 10 bases fitting TRBD1. CDR1 and CDR2 (germline): SGHAT, FQNNGV. V lost 4 bases to trimming and J lost 7 bases; unmatched junction nucleotides: 9. The CDR3 consists of 15 residues. CDR3 in DNA: TGTGCCAGCAGCTCGACAGGGGGCGCTTGGGGGACCCAGTACTTC. It codes for CASSSTGGAWGTQYF. Full variable domain (rest looked up from reference TRBV11-2 and TRBJ2-5): EAGVAQSPRYKIIEKRQSVAFWCNPISGHATLYWYQQILGQGPKLLIQFQNNGVVDDSQLPKDRFSAERLKGVDSTLKIQPAKLEDSAVYLCASSSTGGAWGTQYFGPGTRLLVL.

The CDR3 region has the DNA TGTGCCAGCTCACCACAAGGGCAGGGCGGGCAGCCCCAGCATTTT. Translating it yields CASSPQGQGGQPQHF. This chain uses TRBV18 with TRBJ1-5, with a tentative D call TRBD1 (5 bases). Germline-derived CDR1 and CDR2 are KGHSH and LQKENI. The CDR3 is made up of 15 amino acids. V lost 1 base and J lost 7, with 14 bases in between.

This clone appeared a single time. This chain connects TRBV5-1 to TRBJ2-1; D remains unclear. V dropped 4 bases and J dropped 7 bases, with 12 bases sitting between them. The CDR3 is made up of 13 amino acids. Looked up from germline, CDR1 is SGHRS and CDR2 is YFSETQ. CDR3 in DNA: TGCGCCAGCAGCCCGCGGACCGTTAATGAGCAGTTCTTC. Protein product: CASSPRTVNEQFF. Using reference TRBV5-1 and TRBJ2-1 for the parts outside the CDR3, the full variable domain is KAGVTQTPRYLIKTRGQQVTLSCSPISGHRSVSWYQQTPGQGLQFLFEYFSETQRNKGNFPGRFSGRQFSNSRSEMNVSTLELGDSALYLCASSPRTVNEQFFGPGTRLTVL.

CDR3 DNA: TGTGCCAGCAGCTTAGAGGGGTTTTCCCTAGCCAAAAACATTCAGTACTTC. Its translation is CASSLEGFSLAKNIQYF. The chain recombines TRBV7-2 with TRBJ2-4; D is possibly TRBD1 (5 bases). V lost 1 base and J lost 0, with 13 bases in between. Germline CDR1 and CDR2: SGHTA and FQGNSA. The CDR3 spans 17 residues.

With regard to this clone: Other DNA sequences within the sample encode an identical CDR3. The chain employs TRBV5-1 and TRBJ2-7; TRBD2 matches 11 bases. V trimming: 3 bases; J trimming: 2 bases; junction bases outside the gene matches: 1. The CDR3 totals 14 residues. Germline CDR1 is SGHRS and CDR2 is YFSETQ. The CDR3 region has the DNA TGCGCCAGCAGCTCGACTAGCGGGGCCTACGAGCAGTACTTC. Translation: CASSSTSGAYEQYF.

This chain links TRBV6-5 with TRBJ2-7; D is possibly TRBD1 (6 bases). Germline values: CDR1 MNHEY, CDR2 SVGAGI. The CDR3 totals 15 residues. Trimming pared 2 bases from V and 1 base from J, leaving 12 bases between. DNA for the CDR3: TGTGCCAGCAGTTACAAAGCTCAGGGGTCCTACGAGCAGTACTTC. Encoded protein: CASSYKAQGSYEQYF.

This chain uses TRBV10-1 with TRBJ1-1; D gene unclear. Trimming took off 4 bases at V and 7 bases at J, with 16 bases between the two ends. Germline V gene lookup returns CDR1 WNHNN and CDR2 SYGVQD (reference sequence). The CDR3 contains 14 residues. This CDR3 is CASSAGPDRGEAFF. For the CDR3, the DNA is TGCGCCAGCAGTGCCGGACCAGATCGGGGTGAAGCTTTCTTT.